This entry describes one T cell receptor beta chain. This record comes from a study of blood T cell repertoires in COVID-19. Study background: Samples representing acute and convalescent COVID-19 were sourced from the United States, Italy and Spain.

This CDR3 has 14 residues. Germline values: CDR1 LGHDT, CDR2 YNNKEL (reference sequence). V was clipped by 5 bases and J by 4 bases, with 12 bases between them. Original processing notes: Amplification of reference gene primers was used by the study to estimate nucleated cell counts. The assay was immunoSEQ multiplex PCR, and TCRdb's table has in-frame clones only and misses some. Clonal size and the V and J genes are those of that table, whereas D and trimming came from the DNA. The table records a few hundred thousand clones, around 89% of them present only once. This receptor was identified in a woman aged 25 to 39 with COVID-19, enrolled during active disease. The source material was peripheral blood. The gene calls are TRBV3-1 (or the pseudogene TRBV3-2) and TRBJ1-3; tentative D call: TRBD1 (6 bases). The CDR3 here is CASSFRDIGNTIYF. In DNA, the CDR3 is TGTGCCAGCAGCTTTCGGGACATCGGAAACACCATATATTTT.